Sequencing of this TCR beta chain was carried out in a study of blood T cell repertoires in COVID-19. For the study at large: From the United States, Italy and Spain came samples of acute and convalescent COVID-19. The analysed material was cDNA or gDNA that came from T cells, B-cell-depleted T cells, or PBMCs.

How the authors handled the data: Researchers report that nucleated cell counts were estimated from reference gene primer amplification. Produced via immunoSEQ multiplex PCR; TCRdb's table is partial and in-frame only. D and trimming come from the DNA, and the V and J calls and clone size come from that table. Here the sample spans some 120,000 clones, 90% to 95% being singletons. CDR1 and CDR2 from the germline V gene are ENHRY and SYGVKD. The CDR3 covers 15 residues. Trimming left V 1 base short and J 6 bases short, with 10 bases between. Seattle researchers signed up patients amid active infection and tracked them longitudinally.

This chain uses TRBV10-3 with TRBJ1-6, with D maybe TRBD1 (6 bases). The sample taken for sequencing was peripheral blood. This sequence originates from a man in his fifties or sixties with COVID-19, enrolled during active disease. This CDR3 reads CAISEYSRGNSPLHF. CDR3 DNA: TGTGCCATCAGTGAGTACTCCAGGGGTAATTCACCCCTCCACTTT.